The 27 T cell receptor beta chains below all came from one sample that was sequenced in a study of blood T cell repertoires in COVID-19. Clones were sequenced by immunoSEQ multiplex PCR, and TCRdb holds only the in-frame ones, with some missing. The data hold 220,000 or so clones, with roughly 84% observed a single time. The specimen was PBMCs or T cells enriched from blood (not recorded which). The receptor source for this set is a woman in her thirties or forties who had recovered from COVID-19.

The V and J genes are TRBV6-5 and TRBJ1-2; 8 bases line up with TRBD1. V dropped 9 bases and J dropped 7; count of bases not matched to a gene: 7. The germline V gene encodes CDR1 MNHEY and CDR2 SVGAGI. This CDR3 has 12 amino acids. The CDR3 region has the DNA TGTGCCAGTGGACAGGGTTGGAGTGGCTACACCTTC. Protein sequence: CASGQGWSGYTF.

This clone was observed a few times. The chain recombines TRBV11-2 with TRBJ2-2; tentative D call: TRBD1 (5 bases). The length of the CDR3 is 16 residues. V shed 1 base and J shed 1 base, with 10 bases lying between them. Germline V gives CDR1 SGHAT, CDR2 FQNNGV. The CDR3 DNA sequence: TGTGCCAGCAGCTTAGCGAGACAGATGAACACCGGGGAGCTGTTTTTT. Amino acids: CASSLARQMNTGELFF.

This chain links TRBV11-2 with TRBJ2-1, with D possibly TRBD2 on 6 matching bases. V lost 6 bases and J 0 bases, leaving 9 bases between the germline ends. This CDR3 has 14 amino acids. Germline V gives CDR1 SGHAT, CDR2 FQNNGV. The CDR3 region is CASRERVSYNEQFF. CDR3 sequence (DNA): TGTGCCAGCAGGGAGCGGGTCTCCTACAATGAGCAGTTCTTC.

This clone was observed a few times. The chain combines TRBV2 with TRBJ2-1; D perhaps matches TRBD2 (5 bases). Trimming removed 8 bases from V and 8 bases from J, with 19 bases in between. CDR3 length equals 14 residues. Germline V gene sequence: CDR1 SNHLY, CDR2 FYNNEI. The CDR3 region is CASLGAPVSDEQFF. The CDR3 DNA reads TGTGCCAGCTTAGGTGCGCCAGTTAGCGATGAGCAGTTCTTC. The variable domain in full, completed from reference TRBV2 and TRBJ2-1, reads EPEVTQTPSHQVTQMGQEVILRCVPISNHLYFYWYRQILGQKVEFLVSFYNNEISEKSEIFDDQFSVERPDGSNFTLKIRSTKLEDSAMYFCASLGAPVSDEQFFGPGTRLTVL.

The chain employs TRBV5-1 and TRBJ2-1, with 9 bases that match TRBD1. Per germline, CDR1 SGHRS and CDR2 YFSETQ. CDR3 length: 14 residues. The junction had 6 bases not matched to a gene; V was cut back by 4 bases and J by 7 bases. The DNA of the CDR3 is TGCGCCAGCAGCGTGGGACAGGGTAGGAATGAGCAGTTCTTC. Its protein is CASSVGQGRNEQFF.

V and J are TRBV3-1 (or the pseudogene TRBV3-2) and TRBJ2-3; weak D call: TRBD2 (5 bases). Germline V gene data show CDR1 as LGHDT and CDR2 as YNNKEL (reference sequence). V gave up 8 bases and J gave up 1 base, with 13 bases separating them. There are 14 residues in the CDR3. The CDR3 spells CASQPRTGTDTQYF. For the CDR3, the DNA is TGTGCCAGCCAACCACGGACTGGCACAGATACGCAGTATTTT.

The chain has TRBV6-5 and TRBJ2-1, with D possibly TRBD2 on 6 matching bases. The CDR3 is 13 amino acids. V lost 7 bases to trimming and J lost 9 bases, with 16 bases between them. The germline CDR1 and CDR2 sequences are MNHEY and SVGAGI. The CDR3 DNA reads TGTGCCAGCACCACACCTCTGGGAGGTGAGCAGTTCTTC. Translating gives CASTTPLGGEQFF.

The CDR3, as DNA: TGTGCCCAAGGGGCAGGGTTCACCGGGGAGCTGTTTTTT. Protein sequence: CAQGAGFTGELFF. The J gene is TRBJ2-2, the V gene TRBV30; D possibly corresponds to TRBD1 (5 bases). This CDR3 comprises 13 residues. V was cut by 8 bases and J by 4 bases, with 14 bases left in between. CDR1 and CDR2 (germline): GTSNPN, SVGIG (reference sequence).

The chain carries TRBV30 and TRBJ1-6, with D tentatively TRBD1 (5 bases). V gave up 4 bases and J gave up 6 bases, with 13 bases separating them. Per germline, CDR1 GTSNPN and CDR2 SVGIG (reference sequence). This CDR3 region has 14 residues. The CDR3: CAWTPTGINSPLHF. The CDR3 region has the DNA TGTGCCTGGACGCCCACAGGAATTAATTCACCCCTCCACTTT.

The V and J genes are TRBV7-2 and TRBJ2-1; D might be TRBD2 (7 bases). V lost 1 base and J 5 bases, leaving 12 bases between the germline ends. The CDR3 runs to 15 residues. Germline CDR1 and CDR2: SGHTA and FQGNSA. The CDR3: CASSLDTGGHNEQFF. The CDR3, as DNA: TGTGCCAGCAGCTTAGACACGGGGGGCCACAATGAGCAGTTCTTC.

This clone was picked up one time. V is TRBV6-5 and J is TRBJ2-7; possible D gene TRBD2, 6 bases. Trimming removed 6 bases at V and 0 bases at J, with 15 bases between. CDR3 length: 15 amino acids. Germline CDR1 is MNHEY and CDR2 is SVGAGI. CDR3 region: CASSNPSAGSYEQYV. CDR3 nucleotide sequence: TGTGCCAGCAGCAATCCTAGCGCCGGCTCCTACGAGCAGTACGTC.

The V gene is TRBV19, the J gene TRBJ1-5; tentatively, D is TRBD1 (5 bases). The length of the CDR3 is 16 residues. Trimming cost V 2 bases and J 2 bases, with 13 bases left between them. Germline V gene sequence: CDR1 LNHDA, CDR2 SQIVND (reference sequence). This CDR3 is CASSILSREGNQPQHF. For the CDR3, the DNA is TGTGCCAGTAGTATATTAAGCAGGGAAGGCAATCAGCCCCAGCATTTT. The complete variable domain, with remaining parts taken from reference TRBV19 and TRBJ1-5, reads DGGITQSPKYLFRKEGQNVTLSCEQNLNHDAMYWYRQDPGQGLRLIYYSQIVNDFQKGDIAEGYSVSREKKESFPLTVTSAQKNPTAFYLCASSILSREGNQPQHFGDGTRLSIL.

This clone was recorded only once. V gene TRBV29-1 combines with J gene TRBJ1-5, with 7 bases fitting TRBD1. Germline V gene sequence: CDR1 SQVTM, CDR2 ANQGSEA. CDR3 length: 13 residues. V lost 6 bases and J lost 6; bases outside the gene matches: 8. Here the CDR3 reads CSVQTGASQPQHF. DNA for the CDR3: TGCAGCGTGCAAACAGGGGCGAGTCAGCCCCAGCATTTT.

This clone has just one count. This sequence joins TRBV5-1 and TRBJ1-5; 8 bases are shared with TRBD1. The CDR3 extends over 14 amino acids. The germline V gene has CDR1 SGHRS and CDR2 YFSETQ. The junction had 2 bases not matched to a gene; V was cut back by 0 bases and J by 6 bases. The chain's CDR3 is CASSLGQGLQPQHF. In DNA, the CDR3 is TGCGCCAGCAGCTTGGGACAGGGGCTTCAGCCCCAGCATTTT.

This clone was picked up a small number of times. The chain carries TRBV7-9 and TRBJ2-6; 8 bases fit TRBD1. The V segment lost 1 base and the J segment 1 base; nucleotides outside the gene matches: 6. This CDR3 region has 18 residues. CDR1 is SEHNR, CDR2 FQNEAQ, per germline (reference sequence). CDR3 amino acids: CASSLVQGAKSGANVLTF. The CDR3 region has the DNA TGTGCCAGCAGCTTAGTTCAGGGGGCGAAGTCTGGGGCCAACGTCCTGACTTTC.

J is TRBJ2-1 and V is TRBV29-1, with 8 bases aligning to TRBD2. Germline CDR1 and CDR2: SQVTM and ANQGSEA. The trim removed 3 bases at V and 8 bases at J, leaving 6 bases unmatched. The CDR3 spans 13 residues. Here the CDR3 reads CSVDFGTRDEQFF. For the CDR3, the DNA is TGCAGCGTTGACTTTGGGACTAGGGATGAGCAGTTCTTC.

V and J are TRBV5-1 and TRBJ2-1; 12 positions agree with TRBD2. The CDR3 contains 17 residues. J gave up 4 bases and V 4 bases, and 9 bases lay outside the gene matches. CDR1 SGHRS and CDR2 YFSETQ come from the germline V gene. The CDR3 DNA reads TGCGCCAGCAGCAGCGGACTAGCGGGATTAAGTTACAATGAGCAGTTCTTC. Its translation: CASSSGLAGLSYNEQFF.

The chain links TRBV5-1 to TRBJ2-7, with 8 bases fitting TRBD2. Losses at the gene ends were 2 bases for V and 3 bases for J; bases not matched to a gene: 7. The CDR3 has 15 residues. CDR1 and CDR2 (germline): SGHRS, YFSETQ. The CDR3 spells CASSFDSGIYYEQYF. In DNA, the CDR3 is TGCGCCAGCAGCTTTGATAGCGGGATCTACTACGAGCAGTACTTC.

The rearrangement links TRBV4-3 to TRBJ2-1; 14 bases match TRBD2. Germline V lookup: CDR1 LGHNA, CDR2 YSLEER. V trimming: 4 bases; J trimming: 5 bases; junction bases outside the gene matches: 4. The CDR3 is made up of 16 amino acids. The CDR3 here is CASSPGLAGGDNEQFF. The CDR3 DNA reads as TGCGCCAGCAGCCCTGGACTAGCGGGAGGTGACAATGAGCAGTTCTTC.

This chain connects TRBV15 to TRBJ2-7; 11 bases fit TRBD2. Germline CDR1 LNHNV, CDR2 YYDKDF (reference sequence). J was trimmed by 6 bases and V by 5 bases; bases with no gene match: 3. The CDR3 length is 13 residues. The CDR3 DNA sequence: TGTGCCACCAGCTCACTAGCGGGAGCCGAGCAGTACGTC. Translated, it gives CATSSLAGAEQYV.

The rearrangement uses TRBV10-3 and TRBJ1-5; D gene unclear. Trimming took off 0 bases at V and 4 bases at J, with 10 bases between the two ends. This CDR3 spans 15 amino acids. The V gene's germline CDR1 is ENHRY and CDR2 SYGVKD. The CDR3 loop is CAISESDKNNQPQHF. The CDR3 nucleotides are TGTGCCATCAGTGAGTCCGACAAGAATAATCAGCCCCAGCATTTT.

The chain is built from TRBV2 and TRBJ2-1; TRBD2 matches 9 bases. V lost 3 bases and J lost 3; bases outside the gene matches: 6. Germline V gene lookup returns CDR1 SNHLY and CDR2 FYNNEI. The CDR3 consists of 16 residues. CDR3 DNA: TGTGCCAGCAGTGACTGGGGTAGCGGGAGCTACAATGAGCAGTTCTTC. Its protein product is CASSDWGSGSYNEQFF.

The chain joins TRBV19 to TRBJ2-1; D gene uncertain. The CDR3 runs to 17 residues. Per germline, CDR1 LNHDA and CDR2 SQIVND (reference sequence). With 0 bases removed from V and 2 bases from J, the gap between germline ends came to 14 bases. The CDR3 is CASSIDQKRSTYNEQFF. In DNA form, the CDR3 reads TGTGCCAGTAGTATAGATCAGAAGCGATCGACCTACAATGAGCAGTTCTTC.

The CDR3 protein is CATSAPSTRFTDTQYF. The DNA of the CDR3 is TGTGCCACCAGTGCTCCCTCGACTAGATTCACAGATACGCAGTATTTT. This rearrangement joins TRBV24-1 to TRBJ2-3; D is possibly TRBD2 (6 bases). Deletions cut 5 bases from V and 2 bases from J, with 16 bases between. The CDR3 consists of 16 residues. The germline V gene encodes CDR1 KGHDR and CDR2 SFDVKD.

The rearrangement uses TRBV30 and TRBJ2-7; 9 nucleotides align to TRBD1. CDR1 is GTSNPN and CDR2 is SVGIG in the germline V gene (reference sequence). Trimming removed 5 bases from V and 3 bases from J; junction bases left unmatched: 11. There are 15 residues in the CDR3. The CDR3 reads CAWGLLGTGRYEQYF. The DNA of the CDR3 is TGTGCCTGGGGCCTTCTCGGGACAGGGCGCTACGAGCAGTACTTC.

The chain couples TRBV10-3 to TRBJ1-1, with TRBD1 matching over 9 bases. V gave up 6 bases and J gave up 6 bases; unmatched junction bases: 2. CDR1 and CDR2 (germline): ENHRY, SYGVKD. The CDR3 extends over 12 amino acids. CDR3 residues: CAIRDRGAEAFF. CDR3 nucleotide sequence: TGTGCCATCAGGGACAGGGGCGCTGAAGCTTTCTTT.

V usage is TRBV4-1 and J usage is TRBJ2-2; the match to TRBD2 covers 13 bases. Unmatched junction bases numbered 11, after V lost 5 bases and J lost 8 bases. This CDR3 is 17 amino acids long. The germline CDR1 and CDR2 sequences are MGHRA and YSYEKL. The CDR3 reads CASSSMTSGRFGGELFF. DNA for the CDR3: TGCGCCAGCAGCTCCATGACTAGCGGGAGGTTTGGGGGGGAGCTGTTTTTT.